The TCR beta chain under discussion was sequenced for a study of breast tumors, draining lymph nodes, adjacent tissues. Notes on the study in general: The lymph node origin of tumor T cells was framed as consistent with a hypothesis, not demonstrated. Tumor and nontumor repertoires were significantly more similar in luminal-like than in basal-like breast cancer. Compared with lymph nodes, tumors were less diverse; compared with nontumor tissue, more.

Axillary draining lymph nodes of breast cancer patients supplied the node samples. This clonotype was found many times. No antigen is known for it. Deletions cut 0 bases from V and 7 bases from J, with 17 bases between. The germline V gene encodes CDR1 SGHRS and CDR2 YFSETQ. The CDR3 covers 16 residues. TCRdb reanalysed the multiplex PCR reads using MiXCR and keeps one entry per CDR3 protein. The table lists about 130,000 distinct CDR3 sequences, 21% of them singletons, with about 2.2% in the top ten. Source material: axillary lymph node tissue. The chain couples TRBV5-1 to TRBJ2-1; a possible D gene is TRBD2 (8 bases). This clonotype originated in a female donor with breast cancer. Some clones in this sample may be carry-over from other donors' samples. CDR3 amino acids: CASSLDPGGGKNEQFF. The CDR3 DNA follows: TGCGCCAGCAGCTTGGACCCGGGAGGGGGCAAGAATGAGCAGTTCTTC.